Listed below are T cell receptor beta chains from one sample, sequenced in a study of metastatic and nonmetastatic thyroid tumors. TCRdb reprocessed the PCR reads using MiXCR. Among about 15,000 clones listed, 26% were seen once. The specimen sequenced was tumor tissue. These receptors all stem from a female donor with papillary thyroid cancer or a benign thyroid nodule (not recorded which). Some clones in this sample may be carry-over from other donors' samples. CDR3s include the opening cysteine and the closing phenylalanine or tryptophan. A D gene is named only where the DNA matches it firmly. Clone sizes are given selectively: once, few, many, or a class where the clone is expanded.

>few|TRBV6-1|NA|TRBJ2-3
TGTGCCATCAGTGAGGCCCGCGTGGGAGATACGCAGTATTTT
CAISEARVGDTQYF
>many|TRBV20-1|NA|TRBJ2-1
TGCAGTGCTAGAGATTCGCGGTTTGAGCAGTTCTTC
CSARDSRFEQFF
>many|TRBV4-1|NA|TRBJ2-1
TGCGCCAGCAGCCAAGTAGCCGAGATGCAGTTCTTC
CASSQVAEMQFF
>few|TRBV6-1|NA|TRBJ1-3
TGTGCCAGCAGTGAGCAGGGCACTGGAAACACCATATATTTT
CASSEQGTGNTIYF
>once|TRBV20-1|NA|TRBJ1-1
TGCAGTGCTAGAGATACGGCTGAAGCTCTCTTT
CSARDTAEALF
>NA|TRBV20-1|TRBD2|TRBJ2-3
TGCAGTGCTAGAGAGGGAGCGGGAGACACAGATACGCAGTATTTT
CSAREGAGDTDTQYF
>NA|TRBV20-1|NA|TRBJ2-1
TGCAGTGCTAGAGAAAGCGGTATGGATATAAATGAGCAGTTCTTC
CSARESGMDINEQFF
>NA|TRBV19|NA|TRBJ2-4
TGTGCCAGTACCGCTCGGGACATTCAGTACTTC
CASTARDIQYF
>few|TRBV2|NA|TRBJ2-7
TGTGCCAGCAGCACGGACAGCTACGAGCAGTACTTC
CASSTDSYEQYF
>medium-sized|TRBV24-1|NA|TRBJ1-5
TGTGCCACCAGTGATGTATCCTCGGGAAGCAATCAGCCCCAGCATTTT
CATSDVSSGSNQPQHF
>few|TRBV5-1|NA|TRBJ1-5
TGCGCCAGCAGCTTGGAGGGGGGCGTAAGCAATCAGCCCCAGCATTTT
CASSLEGGVSNQPQHF
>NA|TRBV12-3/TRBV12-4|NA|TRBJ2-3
TGTGCCAGCAGTTTATACTTGCGGCGAACAGATACGCAGTATTTT
CASSLYLRRTDTQYF
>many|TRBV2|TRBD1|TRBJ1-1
TGTGCCAGCAGGGAAGGGACAGGGGACACTGAAGCTTTCTTT
CASREGTGDTEAFF
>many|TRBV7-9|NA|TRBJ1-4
TGTGCCAGCAGCTCTATGGCCTCTCTCGGTCTGTTTTTT
CASSSMASLGLFF
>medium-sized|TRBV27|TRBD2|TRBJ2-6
TGTGCCAGCAGTTCAGTAGCGGGAGGCGCTGGGGCCAACGTCCTGACTTTC
CASSSVAGGAGANVLTF
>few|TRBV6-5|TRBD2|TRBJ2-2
TGTGCCAGCAGTTACTCGGGAGGGTTTGAGGCTAGCACCGGGGAGCTGTTTTTT
CASSYSGGFEASTGELFF
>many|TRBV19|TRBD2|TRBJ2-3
TGTGCCAGTAGTCCCCGACTAGCGGGAGAAGATACGCAGTATTTT
CASSPRLAGEDTQYF
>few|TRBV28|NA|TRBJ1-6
TGTGCCAGAACCGTTAAGCGATTTTTTAGCTATAATTCACCCCTCCACTTT
CARTVKRFFSYNSPLHF
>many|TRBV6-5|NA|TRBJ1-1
TGTGCCAGCAGTTACTCGGGACAAATGAACACTGAAGCTTTCTTT
CASSYSGQMNTEAFF
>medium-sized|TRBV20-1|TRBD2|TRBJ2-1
TGCAGTGCGGGGAGTCTAGCGGGATTCAATGAGCAGTTCTTC
CSAGSLAGFNEQFF
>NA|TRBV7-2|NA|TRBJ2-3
TGTGCCAGCAGCTTAACGCGGGACACCTATACGCAGTATTTT
CASSLTRDTYTQYF
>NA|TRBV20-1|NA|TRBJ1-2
TGCAGTGCTAGAGTAGTTGGGGGGTCCTCCTATGGCTACACCTTC
CSARVVGGSSYGYTF
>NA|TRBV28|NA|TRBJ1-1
TGTGCCAGCAGTTACCCCCAGTCAGGGAGGGGTACTGAAGCTTTCTTT
CASSYPQSGRGTEAFF
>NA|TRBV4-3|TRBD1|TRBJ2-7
TGCGCCAGCAGCTTGGGTGGGGGGACAGGGGTACCCTACGAGCAGTACTTC
CASSLGGGTGVPYEQYF
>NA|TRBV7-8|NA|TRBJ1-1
TGTGCCAGCAGCCCCCGGACAGATCTTATGAACACTGAAGCTTTCTTT
CASSPRTDLMNTEAFF
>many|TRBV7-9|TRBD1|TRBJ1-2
TGTGCCAGCAGCTTGGGACAGTACGGTGGCTACACCTTC
CASSLGQYGGYTF
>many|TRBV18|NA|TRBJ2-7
TGTGCCAGCTCACGAGACTGGGGCGAGGAGCAGTACTTC
CASSRDWGEEQYF
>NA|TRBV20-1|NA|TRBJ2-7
TGCAGAGCTAGAGGGGGGGCCTCCTACGAGCAGTACTTC
CRARGGASYEQYF
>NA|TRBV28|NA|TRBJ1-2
TGTGCCAGCAGTACTCAGGTAGACCAGCCTAACTATGGATACACCTTC
CASSTQVDQPNYGYTF
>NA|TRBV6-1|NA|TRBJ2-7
TGTGTCAGCAGTGAATACAGTGCCTACGAGCGGTACTTC
CVSSEYSAYERYF
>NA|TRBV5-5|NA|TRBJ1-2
TGTGCCAGCAGCTCTGATTGGGGGACTAACTATGGCTACACCTTC
CASSSDWGTNYGYTF
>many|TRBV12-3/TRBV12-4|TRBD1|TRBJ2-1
TGTGCCAGCAGTAACAGGGGCGGTTCCCCAGATGAGCAGTTCTTC
CASSNRGGSPDEQFF
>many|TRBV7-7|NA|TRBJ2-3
TGTGCTAGCCGCCCGGCGTTCACAGATACGCAGTATTTT
CASRPAFTDTQYF
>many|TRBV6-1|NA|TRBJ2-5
TGTGCCAGCAGGAGGGGATCCCAAGAGACCCAGTACTTC
CASRRGSQETQYF
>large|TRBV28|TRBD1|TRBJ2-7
TGTGCCAGCAGGGACCCGGGACAGGGGTACGAGCAGTACTTC
CASRDPGQGYEQYF
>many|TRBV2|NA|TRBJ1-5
TGTGCCAGCACTAGACAGGCCACGGGGCAGCCCCAGCATTTT
CASTRQATGQPQHF